A selection of T cell receptor beta chains follows, all from one sample in a study of shared clonotypes between healthy human individuals. TCRdb keeps only in-frame clones here, not all; method: immunoSEQ multiplex PCR. The repertoire consists of about 1 million clones, with around 74% occurring once and the leading ten covering roughly 1.4%. The source material was memory CD4+ T cells sorted from blood. The receptor set was obtained from a man aged 18 to 35 in good health. Each CDR3 is given with its conserved first and last residue. D genes are given only for firm matches. Clone sizes are given selectively: once, few, many, or a class where the clone is expanded.

abundance: few
len: 17
d_gene: NA
j_gene: TRBJ1-6
v_gene: TRBV15
CDR3nt: TGTGCCACCAGCAGCATACTTCCGGGCCCGTATAATTCACCCCTCCACTTT
CDR3aa: CATSSILPGPYNSPLHF

abundance: NA
len: 11
d_gene: NA
j_gene: TRBJ2-1
v_gene: TRBV2
CDR3nt: TGTGCCAGCAGTGGGGCCAATGAGCAGTTCTTC
CDR3aa: CASSGANEQFF

abundance: few
len: 15
d_gene: NA
j_gene: TRBJ1-6
v_gene: TRBV28
CDR3nt: TGTGCCAGCAAACAATCTGGGCAGTATAATTCACCCCTCCACTTT
CDR3aa: CASKQSGQYNSPLHF

abundance: NA
len: 15
d_gene: NA
j_gene: TRBJ2-7
v_gene: TRBV21-1
CDR3nt: TGTGCCAGCAGCAAAGTTCGACTAGCGGATTACGAGCAGTACTTC
CDR3aa: CASSKVRLADYEQYF

abundance: NA
len: 14
d_gene: NA
j_gene: TRBJ2-2
v_gene: TRBV7-3
CDR3nt: TGTGCCAGCAGCTTCCAGGGTGACACCGGGGAGCTGTTTTTT
CDR3aa: CASSFQGDTGELFF

abundance: many
len: 17
d_gene: NA
j_gene: TRBJ1-2
v_gene: TRBV9
CDR3nt: TGTGCCAGCAGCGGCCCCCCTGGGCGGTATCCTGAGGGAGGCTACACCTTC
CDR3aa: CASSGPPGRYPEGGYTF

abundance: NA
len: 12
d_gene: TRBD2
j_gene: TRBJ2-1
v_gene: TRBV29-1
CDR3nt: TGCAGCGGCCTAGCGGGTTACAATGAGCAGTTCTTC
CDR3aa: CSGLAGYNEQFF

abundance: NA
len: 14
d_gene: TRBD1
j_gene: TRBJ1-1
v_gene: TRBV7-2
CDR3nt: TGTGCCAGCAGCTCGCCACCAGGGGGCACTGAAGCTTTCTTT
CDR3aa: CASSSPPGGTEAFF

abundance: NA
len: 15
d_gene: NA
j_gene: TRBJ2-3
v_gene: TRBV30
CDR3nt: TGTGCCTGGAGGTTGGGACGGGGTAGCACAGATACGCAGTATTTT
CDR3aa: CAWRLGRGSTDTQYF

abundance: NA
len: 14
d_gene: TRBD1
j_gene: TRBJ1-1
v_gene: TRBV6-5
CDR3nt: TGTGCCAGCAGTTACTCCTACAGGGGCACTGAAGCTTTCTTT
CDR3aa: CASSYSYRGTEAFF

abundance: NA
len: 12
d_gene: NA
j_gene: TRBJ2-3
v_gene: TRBV19
CDR3nt: TGTGCCAGTAGCCCGGAGCGAGATACGCAGTATTTT
CDR3aa: CASSPERDTQYF

abundance: NA
len: 15
d_gene: TRBD1
j_gene: TRBJ2-7
v_gene: TRBV10-1
CDR3nt: TGCGCCAGCAGCGGGGGACAGGGATTCTCCTACGAGCAGTACTTC
CDR3aa: CASSGGQGFSYEQYF

abundance: few
len: 15
d_gene: TRBD1
j_gene: TRBJ1-6
v_gene: TRBV6-6
CDR3nt: TGTGCCAGCAGTTACGGACAGGGTTATAATTCACCCCTCCACTTT
CDR3aa: CASSYGQGYNSPLHF

abundance: NA
len: 14
d_gene: NA
j_gene: TRBJ2-1
v_gene: TRBV28
CDR3nt: TGTGCCAGCAGCTTGATTGGCTCCTACAATGAGCAGTTCTTC
CDR3aa: CASSLIGSYNEQFF

abundance: NA
len: 14
d_gene: NA
j_gene: TRBJ2-7
v_gene: TRBV30
CDR3nt: TGTGCCTGGGGAATGAAAGGGTCAGCCTACGAGCAGTACTTC
CDR3aa: CAWGMKGSAYEQYF

abundance: NA
len: 15
d_gene: NA
j_gene: TRBJ2-7
v_gene: TRBV6-1
CDR3nt: TGTGCCAGCAGTGAAGGCCCCGGACCAGACTACGAGCAGTACTTC
CDR3aa: CASSEGPGPDYEQYF

abundance: NA
len: 14
d_gene: TRBD1
j_gene: TRBJ2-5
v_gene: TRBV28
CDR3nt: TGTGCCAGCAGGCAAGCAGGGGGCTGGGAGACCCAGTACTTC
CDR3aa: CASRQAGGWETQYF

abundance: NA
len: 15
d_gene: NA
j_gene: TRBJ1-1
v_gene: TRBV6-5
CDR3nt: TGTGCCAGCAGAAAGGTGGCGGGGGCTTGGGCTGAAGCTTTCTTT
CDR3aa: CASRKVAGAWAEAFF

abundance: NA
len: 15
d_gene: NA
j_gene: TRBJ2-5
v_gene: TRBV30
CDR3nt: TGTGCCTCGACGCCACAGGGCCGCGGGAGAGGGACCCAGTACTTC
CDR3aa: CASTPQGRGRGTQYF

abundance: NA
len: 15
d_gene: NA
j_gene: TRBJ2-6
v_gene: TRBV30
CDR3nt: TGTGCCTGGAGTGTAGGGGGATCTGGGGCCAACGTCCTGACTTTC
CDR3aa: CAWSVGGSGANVLTF

abundance: NA
len: 15
d_gene: NA
j_gene: TRBJ1-1
v_gene: TRBV6-1
CDR3nt: TGTGCCAGCAGAATCGGCTCCGTAATGAGGACTGAAGCTTTCTTT
CDR3aa: CASRIGSVMRTEAFF

abundance: few
len: 15
d_gene: NA
j_gene: TRBJ2-6
v_gene: TRBV19
CDR3nt: TGTGCCAGTAGTATAGGACGGGCCGGGGCCAACGTCCTGACTTTC
CDR3aa: CASSIGRAGANVLTF

abundance: many
len: 15
d_gene: NA
j_gene: TRBJ2-3
v_gene: TRBV13
CDR3nt: TGTGCCAGCAGCCCCACAAGGGGGGGAACAGATACGCAGTATTTT
CDR3aa: CASSPTRGGTDTQYF

abundance: NA
len: 14
d_gene: TRBD1
j_gene: TRBJ1-1
v_gene: TRBV5-5
CDR3nt: TGTGCCAGCAGCTGGGGACAGGGAGGCACTGAAGCTTTCTTT
CDR3aa: CASSWGQGGTEAFF

abundance: NA
len: 13
d_gene: NA
j_gene: TRBJ2-7
v_gene: TRBV2
CDR3nt: TGTGCCAGCAGTGAACGGACAGACCAAGAGCAGTACTTC
CDR3aa: CASSERTDQEQYF

abundance: NA
len: 16
d_gene: TRBD1
j_gene: TRBJ1-5
v_gene: TRBV4-1
CDR3nt: TGCGCCAGCAGCCAGGCGAGGGACAGGGGAAATCAGCCCCAGCATTTT
CDR3aa: CASSQARDRGNQPQHF

abundance: NA
len: 14
d_gene: TRBD1
j_gene: TRBJ2-7
v_gene: TRBV7-2
CDR3nt: TGTGCCAGCAGCGGACAGGGCCCACCCTACGAGCAGTACTTC
CDR3aa: CASSGQGPPYEQYF

abundance: NA
len: 12
d_gene: NA
j_gene: TRBJ1-6
v_gene: TRBV28
CDR3nt: TGTGCCAGCAGTTCAGAGAATTCACCCCTCCACTTT
CDR3aa: CASSSENSPLHF

abundance: NA
len: 15
d_gene: NA
j_gene: TRBJ2-7
v_gene: TRBV6-1
CDR3nt: TGTGCCAGCAGGGAGGGACAGACGAGCTCCTACGAGCAGTACTTC
CDR3aa: CASREGQTSSYEQYF

abundance: NA
len: 16
d_gene: TRBD1
j_gene: TRBJ1-5
v_gene: TRBV5-1
CDR3nt: TGCGCCAGCAGCTTGGACAGGGGTAGAAGCAATCAGCCCCAGCATTTT
CDR3aa: CASSLDRGRSNQPQHF

abundance: NA
len: 14
d_gene: NA
j_gene: TRBJ2-5
v_gene: TRBV6-1
CDR3nt: TGTGCCAGCAGGTGGGCAGGGGCTTTGGAGACCCAGTACTTC
CDR3aa: CASRWAGALETQYF

abundance: NA
len: 16
d_gene: TRBD1
j_gene: TRBJ2-2
v_gene: TRBV9
CDR3nt: TGTGCCAGCAGTTTTAGGGACAGGGGGAACACCGGGGAGCTGTTTTTT
CDR3aa: CASSFRDRGNTGELFF

abundance: NA
len: 13
d_gene: NA
j_gene: TRBJ2-5
v_gene: TRBV2
CDR3nt: TGTGCCAGCAGGCGGGCAGGGGAAGAGACCCAGTACTTC
CDR3aa: CASRRAGEETQYF

abundance: NA
len: 12
d_gene: NA
j_gene: TRBJ1-1
v_gene: TRBV30
CDR3nt: TGTGCCTGGATACGCCAGAACACTGAAGCTTTCTTT
CDR3aa: CAWIRQNTEAFF

abundance: NA
len: 15
d_gene: TRBD1
j_gene: TRBJ1-2
v_gene: TRBV9
CDR3nt: TGTGCCAGCAGCATTTGGACAGGGGGCTCCTACGGCTACACCTTC
CDR3aa: CASSIWTGGSYGYTF

abundance: NA
len: 14
d_gene: TRBD2
j_gene: TRBJ2-1
v_gene: TRBV27
CDR3nt: TGTGCCAGCACCTCTAGCGGTCTGTACAATGAGCAGTTCTTC
CDR3aa: CASTSSGLYNEQFF

abundance: NA
len: 16
d_gene: NA
j_gene: TRBJ1-1
v_gene: TRBV6-1
CDR3nt: TGTGCCAGCAGTGAAGAGCTGAGGGGTTTATACACTGAAGCTTTCTTT
CDR3aa: CASSEELRGLYTEAFF

abundance: NA
len: 14
d_gene: NA
j_gene: TRBJ2-3
v_gene: TRBV7-8
CDR3nt: TGTGCCAGCAGCTTAAGACGGGAGCTCGATACGCAGTATTTT
CDR3aa: CASSLRRELDTQYF

abundance: NA
len: 15
d_gene: NA
j_gene: TRBJ2-2
v_gene: TRBV7-2
CDR3nt: TGTGCCAGCGACCTCGGGGTGCCGGGCACCGGGGAGCTGTTTTTT
CDR3aa: CASDLGVPGTGELFF